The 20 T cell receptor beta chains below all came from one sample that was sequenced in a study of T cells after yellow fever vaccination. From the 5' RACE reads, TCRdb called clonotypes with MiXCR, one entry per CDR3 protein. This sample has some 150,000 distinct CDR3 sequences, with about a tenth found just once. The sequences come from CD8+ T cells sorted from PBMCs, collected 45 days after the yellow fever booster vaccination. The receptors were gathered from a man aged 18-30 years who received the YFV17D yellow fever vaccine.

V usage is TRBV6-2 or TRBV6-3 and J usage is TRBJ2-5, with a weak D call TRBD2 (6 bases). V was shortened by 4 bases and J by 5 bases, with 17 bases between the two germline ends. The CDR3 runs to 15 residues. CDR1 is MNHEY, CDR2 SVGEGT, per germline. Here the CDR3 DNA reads TGTGCCAGCAGTTTCTTCAGGCTAGCGATGGAGACCCAGTACTTC. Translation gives CASSFFRLAMETQYF.

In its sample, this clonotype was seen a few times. CDR3 sequence (DNA): TGTGCCAGCAGCCCAATTACGGGACTAGCGGGGGGGAGCTCCTACAATGAGCAGTTCTTC. Its protein is CASSPITGLAGGSSYNEQFF. This chain connects TRBV16 to TRBJ2-1; 16 bases match TRBD2. The V gene end was trimmed by 4 bases and the J gene end by 0 bases; junction bases not matched to a gene: 9. This CDR3 comprises 20 residues. Germline V gene data show CDR1 as KGHSY and CDR2 as FQNENV. Full variable domain (rest looked up from reference TRBV16 and TRBJ2-1): GEEVAQTPKHLVRGEGQKAKLYCAPIKGHSYVFWYQQVLKNEFKFLISFQNENVFDETGMPKERFSAKCLPNSPCSLEIQATKLEDSAVYFCASSPITGLAGGSSYNEQFFGPGTRLTVL.

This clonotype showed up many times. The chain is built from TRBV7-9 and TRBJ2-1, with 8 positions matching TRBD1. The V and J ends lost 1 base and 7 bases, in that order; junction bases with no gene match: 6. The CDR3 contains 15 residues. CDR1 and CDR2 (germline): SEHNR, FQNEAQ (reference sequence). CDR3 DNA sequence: TGTGCCAGCAGCTTAGAAGAGGACAGGGATAATGAGCAGTTCTTC. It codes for CASSLEEDRDNEQFF.

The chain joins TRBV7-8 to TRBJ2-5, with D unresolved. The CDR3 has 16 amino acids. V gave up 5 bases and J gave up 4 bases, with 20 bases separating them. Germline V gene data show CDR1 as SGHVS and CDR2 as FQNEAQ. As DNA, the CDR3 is TGTGCCAGCAGCCCTAACCGCTTTGGGGTAGGAGAGACCCAGTACTTC. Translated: CASSPNRFGVGETQYF.

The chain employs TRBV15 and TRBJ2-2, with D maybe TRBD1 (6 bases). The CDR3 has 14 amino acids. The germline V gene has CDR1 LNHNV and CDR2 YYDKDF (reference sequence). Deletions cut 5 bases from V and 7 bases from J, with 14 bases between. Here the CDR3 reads CATSVAGDGGELFF. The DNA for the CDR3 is TGTGCCACCAGCGTCGCAGGGGATGGCGGGGAGCTGTTTTTT.

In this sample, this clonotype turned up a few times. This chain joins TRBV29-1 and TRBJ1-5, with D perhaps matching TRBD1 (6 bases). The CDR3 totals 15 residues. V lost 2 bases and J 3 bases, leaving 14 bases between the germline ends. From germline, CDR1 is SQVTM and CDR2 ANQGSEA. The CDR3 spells CSVEIQGHHNQPQHF. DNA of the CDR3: TGCAGCGTTGAAATCCAGGGACACCACAATCAGCCCCAGCATTTT.

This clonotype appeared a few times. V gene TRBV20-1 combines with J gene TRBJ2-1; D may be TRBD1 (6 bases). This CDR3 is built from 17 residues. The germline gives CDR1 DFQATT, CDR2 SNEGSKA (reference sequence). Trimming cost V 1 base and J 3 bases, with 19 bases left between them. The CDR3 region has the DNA TGCAGTGCTAGAGGACAGGCCAGGAATGCTTACTACAATGAGCAGTTCTTC. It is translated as CSARGQARNAYYNEQFF.

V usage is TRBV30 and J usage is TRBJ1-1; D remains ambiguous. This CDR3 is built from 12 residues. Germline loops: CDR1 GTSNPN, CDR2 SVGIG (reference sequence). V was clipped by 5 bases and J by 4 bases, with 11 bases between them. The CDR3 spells CAWAPLGTEAFF. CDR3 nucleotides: TGTGCCTGGGCCCCCTTAGGCACTGAAGCTTTCTTT.

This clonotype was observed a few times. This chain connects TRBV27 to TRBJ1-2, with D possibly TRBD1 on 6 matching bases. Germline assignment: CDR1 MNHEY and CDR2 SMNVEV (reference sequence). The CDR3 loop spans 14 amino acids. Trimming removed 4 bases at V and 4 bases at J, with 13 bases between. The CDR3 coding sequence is TGTGCCAGCAGTTCCCGGACAGAAGGCTATGGCTACACCTTC. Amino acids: CASSSRTEGYGYTF.

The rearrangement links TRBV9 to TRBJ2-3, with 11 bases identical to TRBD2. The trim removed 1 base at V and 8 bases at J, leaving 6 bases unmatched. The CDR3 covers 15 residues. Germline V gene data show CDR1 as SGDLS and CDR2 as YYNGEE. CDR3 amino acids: CASSVLAGGWVTQYF. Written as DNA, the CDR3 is TGTGCCAGCAGCGTACTAGCGGGGGGATGGGTTACGCAGTATTTT.

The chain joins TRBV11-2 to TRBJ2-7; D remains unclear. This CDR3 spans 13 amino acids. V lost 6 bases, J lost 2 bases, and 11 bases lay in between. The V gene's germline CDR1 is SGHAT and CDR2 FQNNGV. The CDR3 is CASSLSTTYEQYV. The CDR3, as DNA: TGTGCCAGCAGTCTATCAACCACCTACGAGCAGTACGTC.

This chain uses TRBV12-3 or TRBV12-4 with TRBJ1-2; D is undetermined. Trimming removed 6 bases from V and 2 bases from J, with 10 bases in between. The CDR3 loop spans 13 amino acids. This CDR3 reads CASRADGNYGYTF. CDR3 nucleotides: TGTGCCAGCAGAGCGGACGGGAACTATGGCTACACCTTC.

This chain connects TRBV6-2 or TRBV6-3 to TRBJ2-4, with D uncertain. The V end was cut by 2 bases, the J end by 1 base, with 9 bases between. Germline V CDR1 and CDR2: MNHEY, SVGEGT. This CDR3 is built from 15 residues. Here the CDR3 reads CASSYPVAAKNIQYF. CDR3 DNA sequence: TGTGCCAGCAGTTACCCCGTCGCGGCCAAAAACATTCAGTACTTC.

CDR3 DNA: TGCGCCAGCAGCCAAGATCGGGGATCGACTCAGCCCCAGCATTTT. It is translated as CASSQDRGSTQPQHF. V usage is TRBV4-3 and J usage is TRBJ1-5; no reliable D call. The CDR3 consists of 15 residues. Germline V lookup: CDR1 LGHNA, CDR2 YSLEER. Trimming pared 0 bases from V and 6 bases from J, leaving 12 bases between.

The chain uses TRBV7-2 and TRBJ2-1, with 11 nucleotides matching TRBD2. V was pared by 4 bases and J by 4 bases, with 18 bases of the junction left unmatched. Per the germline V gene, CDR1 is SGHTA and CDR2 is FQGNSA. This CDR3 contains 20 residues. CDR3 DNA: TGTGCCAGCAGCTCGACAAGACTGGACTTAGCGGGGGGGCGGTACAATGAGCAGTTCTTC. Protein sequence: CASSSTRLDLAGGRYNEQFF.

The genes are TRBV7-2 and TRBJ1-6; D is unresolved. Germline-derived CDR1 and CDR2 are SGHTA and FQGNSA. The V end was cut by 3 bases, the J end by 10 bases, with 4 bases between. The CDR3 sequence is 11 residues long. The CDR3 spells CASSLSSPLHF. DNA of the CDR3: TGTGCCAGCAGCTTGTCCTCACCCCTCCACTTT.

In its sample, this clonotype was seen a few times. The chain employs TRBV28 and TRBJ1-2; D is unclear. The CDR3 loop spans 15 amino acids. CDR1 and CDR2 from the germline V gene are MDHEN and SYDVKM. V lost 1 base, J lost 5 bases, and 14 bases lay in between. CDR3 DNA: TGTGCCAGCAGTTTATCGAGCGGAACGTTATATGGCTACACCTTC. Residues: CASSLSSGTLYGYTF.

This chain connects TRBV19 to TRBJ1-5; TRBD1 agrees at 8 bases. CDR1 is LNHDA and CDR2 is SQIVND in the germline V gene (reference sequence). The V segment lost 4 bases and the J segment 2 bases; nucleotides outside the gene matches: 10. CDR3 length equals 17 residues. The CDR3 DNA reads TGTGCCAGTAGTAGGGCCGGGACAGGACTGGGCAATCAGCCCCAGCATTTT. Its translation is CASSRAGTGLGNQPQHF.

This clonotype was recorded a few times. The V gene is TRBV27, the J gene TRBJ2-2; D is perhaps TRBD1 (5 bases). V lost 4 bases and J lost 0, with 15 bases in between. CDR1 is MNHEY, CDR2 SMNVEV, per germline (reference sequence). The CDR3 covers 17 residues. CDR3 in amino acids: CASSSTLDIANTGELFF. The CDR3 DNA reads TGTGCCAGCAGTTCGACCTTGGACATCGCGAACACCGGGGAGCTGTTTTTT.

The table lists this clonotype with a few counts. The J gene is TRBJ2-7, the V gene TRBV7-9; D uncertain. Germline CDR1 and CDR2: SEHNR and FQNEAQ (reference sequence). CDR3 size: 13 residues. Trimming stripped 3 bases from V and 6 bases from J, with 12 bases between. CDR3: CASSFPSSLEQYV. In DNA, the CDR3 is TGTGCCAGCAGCTTCCCGAGCTCGCTCGAGCAGTACGTC.